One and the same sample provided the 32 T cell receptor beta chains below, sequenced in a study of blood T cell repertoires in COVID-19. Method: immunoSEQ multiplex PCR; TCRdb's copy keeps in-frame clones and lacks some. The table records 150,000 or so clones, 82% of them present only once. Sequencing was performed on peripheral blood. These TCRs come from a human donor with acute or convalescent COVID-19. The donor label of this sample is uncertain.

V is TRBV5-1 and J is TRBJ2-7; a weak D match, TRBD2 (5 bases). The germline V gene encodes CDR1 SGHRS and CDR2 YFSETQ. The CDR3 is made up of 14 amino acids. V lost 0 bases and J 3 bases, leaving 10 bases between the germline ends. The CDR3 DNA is TGCGCCAGCAGCTTGGCCCCGGACTTCTACGAGCAGTACTTC. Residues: CASSLAPDFYEQYF.

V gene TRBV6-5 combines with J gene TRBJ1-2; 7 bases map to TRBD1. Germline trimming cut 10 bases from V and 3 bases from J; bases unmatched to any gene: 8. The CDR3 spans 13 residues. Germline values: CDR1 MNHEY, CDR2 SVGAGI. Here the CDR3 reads CATRLTGDYGYTF. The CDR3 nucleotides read TGTGCCACAAGACTCACAGGGGACTATGGCTACACCTTC.

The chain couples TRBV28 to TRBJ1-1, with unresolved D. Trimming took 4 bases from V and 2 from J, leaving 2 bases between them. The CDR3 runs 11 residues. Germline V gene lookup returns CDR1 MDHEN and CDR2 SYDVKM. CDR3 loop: CASSSNTEAFF. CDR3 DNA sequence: TGTGCCAGCAGTTCAAACACTGAAGCTTTCTTT. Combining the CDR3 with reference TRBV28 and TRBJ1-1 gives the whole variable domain DVKVTQSSRYLVKRTGEKVFLECVQDMDHENMFWYRQDPGLGLRLIYFSYDVKMKEKGDIPEGYSVSREKKERFSLILESASTNQTSMYLCASSSNTEAFFGQGTRLTVV.

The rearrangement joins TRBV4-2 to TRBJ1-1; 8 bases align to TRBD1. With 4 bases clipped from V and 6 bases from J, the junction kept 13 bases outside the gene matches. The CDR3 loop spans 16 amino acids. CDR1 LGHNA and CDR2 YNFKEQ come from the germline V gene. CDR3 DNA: TGTGCCAGCAGCCCCGGGACAGGCCGGGCGGGAGCTGAAGCTTTCTTT. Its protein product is CASSPGTGRAGAEAFF.

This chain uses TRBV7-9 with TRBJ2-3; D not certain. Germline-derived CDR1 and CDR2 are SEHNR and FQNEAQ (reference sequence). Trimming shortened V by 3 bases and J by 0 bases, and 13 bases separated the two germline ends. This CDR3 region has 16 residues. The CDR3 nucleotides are TGTGCCAGCAGCTTCCATCCAGGCGAAAGCACAGATACGCAGTATTTT. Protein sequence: CASSFHPGESTDTQYF. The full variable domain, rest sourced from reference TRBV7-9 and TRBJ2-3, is DTGVSQNPRHKITKRGQNVTFRCDPISEHNRLYWYRQTLGQGPEFLTYFQNEAQLEKSRLLSDRFSAERPKGSFSTLEIQRTEQGDSAMYLCASSFHPGESTDTQYFGPGTRLTVL.

The CDR3 sequence: CASSPPTGGRNEQFF. The DNA of the CDR3 is TGTGCCAGCAGTCCTCCCACGGGGGGCCGCAATGAGCAGTTCTTC. V gene TRBV6-6 combines with J gene TRBJ2-1, with D maybe TRBD2 (7 bases). V lost 5 bases to trimming and J lost 6 bases, with 17 bases between them. Germline CDR1 reads MNHNY; CDR2 reads SVGAGI (reference sequence). The CDR3 has 15 residues.

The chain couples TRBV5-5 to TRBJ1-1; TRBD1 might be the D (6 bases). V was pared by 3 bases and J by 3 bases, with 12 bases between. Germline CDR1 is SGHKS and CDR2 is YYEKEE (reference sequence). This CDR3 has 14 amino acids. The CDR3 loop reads CASSSRDTHTEAFF. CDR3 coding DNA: TGTGCCAGCAGCTCTCGGGACACCCACACTGAAGCTTTCTTT.

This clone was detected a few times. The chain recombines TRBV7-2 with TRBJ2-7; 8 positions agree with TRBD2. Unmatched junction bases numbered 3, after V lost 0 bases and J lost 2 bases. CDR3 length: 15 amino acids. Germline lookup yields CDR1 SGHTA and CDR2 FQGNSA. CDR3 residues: CASSLAPGGAYEQYF. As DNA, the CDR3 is TGTGCCAGCAGCTTAGCCCCGGGGGGGGCCTACGAGCAGTACTTC. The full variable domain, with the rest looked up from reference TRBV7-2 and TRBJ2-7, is GAGVSQSPSNKVTEKGKDVELRCDPISGHTALYWYRQSLGQGLEFLIYFQGNSAPDKSGLPSDRFSAERTGGSVSTLTIQRTQQEDSAVYLCASSLAPGGAYEQYFGPGTRLTVT.

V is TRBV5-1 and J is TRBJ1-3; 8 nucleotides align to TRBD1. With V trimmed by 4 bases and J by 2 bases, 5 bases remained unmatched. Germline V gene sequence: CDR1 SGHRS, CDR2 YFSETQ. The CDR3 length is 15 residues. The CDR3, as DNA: TGCGCCAGCAGCAACGGACAGGGCGCTGGAAACACCATATATTTT. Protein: CASSNGQGAGNTIYF.

DNA for the CDR3: TGTGCCTGGAGTATTAGCGCGGTGCAGTACTTC. Its protein product is CAWSISAVQYF. The chain links TRBV30 to TRBJ2-7; maybe TRBD2 (5 bases). Germline V gene data show CDR1 as GTSNPN and CDR2 as SVGIG (reference sequence). V was trimmed by 2 bases and J by 9 bases, leaving 11 bases between them. The CDR3 is 11 amino acids.

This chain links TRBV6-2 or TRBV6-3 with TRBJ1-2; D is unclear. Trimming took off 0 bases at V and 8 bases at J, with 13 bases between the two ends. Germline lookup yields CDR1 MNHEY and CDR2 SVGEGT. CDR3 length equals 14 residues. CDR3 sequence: CASSYSIGVRGYTF. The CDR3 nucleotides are TGTGCCAGCAGTTACTCGATCGGGGTCCGGGGCTACACCTTC.

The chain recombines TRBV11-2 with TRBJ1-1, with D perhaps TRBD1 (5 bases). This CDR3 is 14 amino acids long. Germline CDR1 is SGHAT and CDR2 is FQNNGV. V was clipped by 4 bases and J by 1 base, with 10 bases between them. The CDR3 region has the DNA TGTGCCAGCAGCTATTTGGGGGGGAACACTGAAGCTTTCTTT. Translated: CASSYLGGNTEAFF.

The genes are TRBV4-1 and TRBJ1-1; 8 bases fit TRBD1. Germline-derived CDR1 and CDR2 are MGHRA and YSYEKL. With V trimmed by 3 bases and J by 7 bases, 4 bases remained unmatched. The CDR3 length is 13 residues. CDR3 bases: TGCGCCAGCAGCCAGGCAGGGGGCGATGAAGCTTTCTTT. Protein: CASSQAGGDEAFF.

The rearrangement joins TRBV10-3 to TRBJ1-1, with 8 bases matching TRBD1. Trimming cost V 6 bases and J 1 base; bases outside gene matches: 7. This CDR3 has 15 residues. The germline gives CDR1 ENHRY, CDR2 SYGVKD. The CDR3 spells CAIRSPQGENTEAFF. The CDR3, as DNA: TGTGCCATCAGGTCCCCACAGGGGGAGAACACTGAAGCTTTCTTT.

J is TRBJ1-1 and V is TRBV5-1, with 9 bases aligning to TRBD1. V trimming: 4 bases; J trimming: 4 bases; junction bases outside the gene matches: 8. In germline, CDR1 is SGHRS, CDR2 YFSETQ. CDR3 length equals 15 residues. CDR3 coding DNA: TGCGCCAGCAGCACCGGACAGGGGTCGGGCACTGAAGCTTTCTTT. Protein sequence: CASSTGQGSGTEAFF. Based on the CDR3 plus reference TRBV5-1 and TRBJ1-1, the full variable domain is KAGVTQTPRYLIKTRGQQVTLSCSPISGHRSVSWYQQTPGQGLQFLFEYFSETQRNKGNFPGRFSGRQFSNSRSEMNVSTLELGDSALYLCASSTGQGSGTEAFFGQGTRLTVV.

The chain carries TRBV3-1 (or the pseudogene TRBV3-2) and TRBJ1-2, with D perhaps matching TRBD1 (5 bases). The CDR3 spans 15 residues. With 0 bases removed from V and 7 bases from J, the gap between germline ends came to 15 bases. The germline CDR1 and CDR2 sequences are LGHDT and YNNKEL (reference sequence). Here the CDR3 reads CASSQDRSRVGGYTF. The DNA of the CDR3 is TGTGCCAGCAGCCAAGATCGAAGCAGGGTGGGTGGCTACACCTTC.

The CDR3 loop reads CASSLVLRDPTGELFF. In DNA, the CDR3 is TGTGCCAGCAGCTTAGTACTGAGGGATCCCACCGGGGAGCTGTTTTTT. The chain joins TRBV7-2 to TRBJ2-2; possibly TRBD2 for D (5 bases). CDR3 length: 16 amino acids. Trimming pared 1 base from V and 4 bases from J, leaving 13 bases between. Germline assignment: CDR1 SGHTA and CDR2 FQGNSA.

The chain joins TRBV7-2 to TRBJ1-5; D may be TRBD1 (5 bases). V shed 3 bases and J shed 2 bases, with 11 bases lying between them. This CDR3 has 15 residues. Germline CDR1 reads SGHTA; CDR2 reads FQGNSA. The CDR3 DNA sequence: TGTGCCAGCAGCTTGGGGGGGACTCGCAATCAGCCCCAGCATTTT. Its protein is CASSLGGTRNQPQHF.

Here the CDR3 DNA reads TGTGCCAGCAGCCAAGATCGTACAGGGGAACTGTTTTTT. Translation: CASSQDRTGELFF. The chain couples TRBV3-1 (or the pseudogene TRBV3-2) to TRBJ1-4, with 7 nucleotides matching TRBD1. CDR1 is LGHDT and CDR2 is YNNKEL in the germline V gene (reference sequence). The CDR3 is 13 amino acids. Trimming cost V 0 bases and J 12 bases; bases outside gene matches: 4.

The chain's CDR3 is CASGGAIQETQYF. CDR3 nucleotides: TGTGCTTCCGGGGGGGCGATCCAAGAGACCCAGTACTTC. The chain uses TRBV3-1 (or the pseudogene TRBV3-2) and TRBJ2-5; 8 bases agree with TRBD2. This CDR3 spans 13 amino acids. Per germline, CDR1 LGHDT and CDR2 YNNKEL (reference sequence).

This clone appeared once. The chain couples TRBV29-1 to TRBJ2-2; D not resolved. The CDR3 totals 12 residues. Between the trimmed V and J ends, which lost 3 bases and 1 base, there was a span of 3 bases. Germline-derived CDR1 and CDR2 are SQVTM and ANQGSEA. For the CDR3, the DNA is TGCAGCGTTGAGAGGAACACCGGGGAGCTGTTTTTT. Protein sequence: CSVERNTGELFF.

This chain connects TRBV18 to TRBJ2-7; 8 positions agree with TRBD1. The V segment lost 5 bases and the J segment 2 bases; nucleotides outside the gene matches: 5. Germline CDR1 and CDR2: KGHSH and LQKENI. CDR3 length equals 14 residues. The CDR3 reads CASSTGQETYEQYF. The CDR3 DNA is TGTGCCAGCTCAACGGGACAGGAAACCTACGAGCAGTACTTC.

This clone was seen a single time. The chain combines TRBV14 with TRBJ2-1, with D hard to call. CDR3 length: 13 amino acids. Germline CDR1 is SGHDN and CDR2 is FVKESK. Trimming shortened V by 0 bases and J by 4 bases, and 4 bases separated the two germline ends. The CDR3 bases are TGTGCCAGCAGCCAAGAACTTTACAATGAGCAGTTCTTC. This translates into CASSQELYNEQFF.

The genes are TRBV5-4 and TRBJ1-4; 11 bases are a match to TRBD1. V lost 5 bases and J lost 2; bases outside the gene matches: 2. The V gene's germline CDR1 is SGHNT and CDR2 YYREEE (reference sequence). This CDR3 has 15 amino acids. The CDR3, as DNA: TGTGCCAGCAGGGGACAGGGGGGGACTAATGAAAAACTGTTTTTT. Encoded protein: CASRGQGGTNEKLFF. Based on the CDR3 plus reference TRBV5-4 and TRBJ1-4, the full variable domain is ETGVTQSPTHLIKTRGQQVTLRCSSQSGHNTVSWYQQALGQGPQFIFQYYREEENGRGNFPPRFSGLQFPNYSSELNVNALELDDSALYLCASRGQGGTNEKLFFGSGTQLSVL.

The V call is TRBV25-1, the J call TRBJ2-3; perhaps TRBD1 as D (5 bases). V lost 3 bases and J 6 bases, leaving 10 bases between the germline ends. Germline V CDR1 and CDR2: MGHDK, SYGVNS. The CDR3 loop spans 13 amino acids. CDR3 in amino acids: CASSDGAVDTQYF. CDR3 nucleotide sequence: TGTGCCAGCAGTGATGGGGCGGTGGATACGCAGTATTTT.

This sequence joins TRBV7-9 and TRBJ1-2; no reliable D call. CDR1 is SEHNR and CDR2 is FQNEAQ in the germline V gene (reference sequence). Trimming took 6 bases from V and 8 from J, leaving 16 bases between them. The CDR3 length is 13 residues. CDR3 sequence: CASSFGGKEGYTF. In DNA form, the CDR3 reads TGTGCCAGCAGTTTTGGAGGGAAAGAAGGCTACACCTTC.

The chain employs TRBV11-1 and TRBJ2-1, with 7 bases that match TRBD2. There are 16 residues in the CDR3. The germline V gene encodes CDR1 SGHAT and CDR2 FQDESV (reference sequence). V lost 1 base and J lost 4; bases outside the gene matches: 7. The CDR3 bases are TGTGCCAGCAGCTTAGGCCCGGCTAGCGGTTACAATGAGCAGTTCTTC. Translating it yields CASSLGPASGYNEQFF.

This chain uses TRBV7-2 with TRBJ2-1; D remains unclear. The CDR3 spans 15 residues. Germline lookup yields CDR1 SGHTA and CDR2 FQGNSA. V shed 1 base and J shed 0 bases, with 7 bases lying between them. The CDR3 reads CASSLGLGSYNEQFF. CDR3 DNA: TGTGCCAGCAGCTTAGGGCTAGGCTCCTACAATGAGCAGTTCTTC.

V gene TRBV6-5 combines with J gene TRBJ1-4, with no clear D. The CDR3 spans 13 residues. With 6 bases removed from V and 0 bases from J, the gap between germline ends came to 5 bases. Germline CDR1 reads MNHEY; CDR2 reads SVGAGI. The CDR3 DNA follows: TGTGCCAGCAGGGGAGCAACTAATGAAAAACTGTTTTTT. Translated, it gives CASRGATNEKLFF.

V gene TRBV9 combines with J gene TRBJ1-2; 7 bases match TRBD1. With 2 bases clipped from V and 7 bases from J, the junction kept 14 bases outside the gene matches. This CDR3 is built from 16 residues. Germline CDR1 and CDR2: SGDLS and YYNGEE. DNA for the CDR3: TGTGCCAGCAGCGTCGTCTCCCCAGGGACAGCGTTTGGCTACACCTTC. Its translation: CASSVVSPGTAFGYTF.

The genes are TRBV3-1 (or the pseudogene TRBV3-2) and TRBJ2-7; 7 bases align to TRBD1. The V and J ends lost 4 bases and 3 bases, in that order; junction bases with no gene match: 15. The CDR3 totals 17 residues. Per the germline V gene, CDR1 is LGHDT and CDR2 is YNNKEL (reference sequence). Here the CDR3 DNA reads TGTGCCAGCAGCCTAACTTCGGCCAGGGGGACCCTCTACGAGCAGTACTTC. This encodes CASSLTSARGTLYEQYF.

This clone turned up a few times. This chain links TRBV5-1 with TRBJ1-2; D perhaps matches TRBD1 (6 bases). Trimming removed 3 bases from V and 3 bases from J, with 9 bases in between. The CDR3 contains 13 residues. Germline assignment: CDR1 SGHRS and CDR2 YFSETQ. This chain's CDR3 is CASSSQGHYGYTF. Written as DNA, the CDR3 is TGCGCCAGCAGCTCACAGGGTCACTATGGCTACACCTTC.